The T cell receptor (beta chain) described here comes from a study of blood T cells in healthy people across ages. Study-level points and caveats: It was found that TCR beta diversity correlated strongly with the percentage of naive T cells.

In the case of this clonotype: Its antigen is not identified.

Using a J-beta primer mix together with a sample-barcoded 5' primer, a second PCR was run for about 6 to 11 cycles. Each cDNA molecule carried a tag from a template-switch adaptor that contained 12 random nucleotides. All samples gave at least 2.5 million CDR3-containing paired-end reads. TCRdb re-called the 5' RACE reads with MiXCR, one entry per CDR3 protein. The table records about 800,000 distinct CDR3 sequences, roughly 46% of them present only once. The germline gives CDR1 MDHEN, CDR2 SYDVKM. The length of the CDR3 is 15 residues. V lost 5 bases to trimming and J lost 5 bases; unmatched junction nucleotides: 3. The sample, approximately 11 milliliters of peripheral blood, was drawn from each donor.

This TCR came from a man at least 80 years old in good health. What was sequenced was blood. The chain uses TRBV28 and TRBJ2-3; 14 bases agree with TRBD2. CDR3 sequence: CASSTGTSGGDTQYF. As DNA, the CDR3 is TGTGCCAGCAGTACTGGGACTAGCGGGGGAGATACGCAGTATTTT.